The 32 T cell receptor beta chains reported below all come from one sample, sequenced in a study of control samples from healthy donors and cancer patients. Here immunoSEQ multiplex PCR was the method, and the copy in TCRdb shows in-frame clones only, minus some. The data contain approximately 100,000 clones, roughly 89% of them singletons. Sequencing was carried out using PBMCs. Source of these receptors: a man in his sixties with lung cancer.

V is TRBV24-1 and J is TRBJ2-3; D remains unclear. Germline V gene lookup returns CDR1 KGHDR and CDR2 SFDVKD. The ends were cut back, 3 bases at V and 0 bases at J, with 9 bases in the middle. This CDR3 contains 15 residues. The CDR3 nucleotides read TGTGCCACCAGTGATGGGCAGGCGAGCACAGATACGCAGTATTTT. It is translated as CATSDGQASTDTQYF.

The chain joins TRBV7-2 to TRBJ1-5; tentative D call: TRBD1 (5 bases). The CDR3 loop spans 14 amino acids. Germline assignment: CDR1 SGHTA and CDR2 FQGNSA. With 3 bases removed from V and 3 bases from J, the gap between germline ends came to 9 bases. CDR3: CASSLTAINQPQHF. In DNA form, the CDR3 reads TGTGCCAGCAGCTTGACAGCGATCAATCAGCCCCAGCATTTT.

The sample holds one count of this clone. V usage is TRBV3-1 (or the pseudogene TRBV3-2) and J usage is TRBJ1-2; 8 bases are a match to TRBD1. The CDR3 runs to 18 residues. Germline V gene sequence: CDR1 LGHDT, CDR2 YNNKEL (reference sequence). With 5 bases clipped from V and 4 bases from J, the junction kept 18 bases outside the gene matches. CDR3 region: CASSSRDRRTSGVYGYTF. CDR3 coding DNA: TGTGCCAGCAGCTCCCGGGACAGGCGAACAAGCGGGGTCTATGGCTACACCTTC.

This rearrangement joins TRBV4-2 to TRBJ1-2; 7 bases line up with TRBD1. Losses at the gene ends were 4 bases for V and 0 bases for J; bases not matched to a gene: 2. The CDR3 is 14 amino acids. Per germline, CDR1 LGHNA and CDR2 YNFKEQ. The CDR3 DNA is TGTGCCAGCAGCCCCGGGACAGCTAACTATGGCTACACCTTC. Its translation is CASSPGTANYGYTF.

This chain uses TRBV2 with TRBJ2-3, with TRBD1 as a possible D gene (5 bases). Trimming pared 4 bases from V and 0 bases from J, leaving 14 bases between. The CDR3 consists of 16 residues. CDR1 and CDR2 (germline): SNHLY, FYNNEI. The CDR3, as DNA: TGTGCCAGCAGTGGTCAACAGGTATTAAGCACAGATACGCAGTATTTT. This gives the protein CASSGQQVLSTDTQYF.

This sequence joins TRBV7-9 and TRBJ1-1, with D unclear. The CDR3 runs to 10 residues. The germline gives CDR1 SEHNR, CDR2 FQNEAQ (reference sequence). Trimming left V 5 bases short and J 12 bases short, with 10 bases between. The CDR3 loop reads CASSGRSPFF. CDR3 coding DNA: TGTGCCAGCAGCGGCAGGAGCCCTTTCTTT.

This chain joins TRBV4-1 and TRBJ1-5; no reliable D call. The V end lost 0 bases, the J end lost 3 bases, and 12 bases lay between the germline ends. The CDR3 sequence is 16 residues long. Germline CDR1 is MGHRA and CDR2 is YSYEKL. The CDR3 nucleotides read TGCGCCAGCAGCCAAGATACGGGTGGAGACAATCAGCCCCAGCATTTT. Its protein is CASSQDTGGDNQPQHF.

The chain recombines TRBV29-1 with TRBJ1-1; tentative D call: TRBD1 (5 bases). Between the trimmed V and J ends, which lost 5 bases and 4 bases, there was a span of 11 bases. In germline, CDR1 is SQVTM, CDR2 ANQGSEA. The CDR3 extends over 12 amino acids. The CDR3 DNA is TGCAGCGTTCAGCAGGGAATCACTGAAGCTTTCTTT. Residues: CSVQQGITEAFF.

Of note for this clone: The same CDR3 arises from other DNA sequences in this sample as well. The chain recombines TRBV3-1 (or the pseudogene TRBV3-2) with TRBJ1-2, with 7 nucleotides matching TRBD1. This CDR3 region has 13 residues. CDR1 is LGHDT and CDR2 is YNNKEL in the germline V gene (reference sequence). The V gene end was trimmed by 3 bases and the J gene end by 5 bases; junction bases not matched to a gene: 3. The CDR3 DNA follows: TGTGCCAGCAGCCAGGACAGGTTGTATGGCTACACCTTC. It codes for CASSQDRLYGYTF.

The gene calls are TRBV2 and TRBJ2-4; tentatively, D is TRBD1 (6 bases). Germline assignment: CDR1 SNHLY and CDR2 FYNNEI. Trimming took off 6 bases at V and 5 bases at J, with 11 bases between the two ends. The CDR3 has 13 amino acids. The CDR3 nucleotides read TGTGCCAGCAGCGTGGACAGAGAAAACATTCAGTACTTC. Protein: CASSVDRENIQYF.

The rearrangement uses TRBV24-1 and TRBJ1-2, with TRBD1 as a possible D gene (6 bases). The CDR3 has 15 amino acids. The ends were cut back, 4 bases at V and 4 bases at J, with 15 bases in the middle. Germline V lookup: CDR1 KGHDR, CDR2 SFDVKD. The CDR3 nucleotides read TGTGCCACCAGTGACCCTAACAGGGAGACCTATGGCTACACCTTC. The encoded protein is CATSDPNRETYGYTF.

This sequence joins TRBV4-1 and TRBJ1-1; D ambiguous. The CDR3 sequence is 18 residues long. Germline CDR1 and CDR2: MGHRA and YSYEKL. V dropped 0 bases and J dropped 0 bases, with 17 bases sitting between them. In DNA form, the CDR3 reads TGCGCCAGCAGCCAAGAACCCTGTCAGACCCTTTTGAACACTGAAGCTTTCTTT. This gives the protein CASSQEPCQTLLNTEAFF.

The CDR3 nucleotides are TGCGCCAGCAGCTCGCTTCCCGATAATGAGCAGTTCTTC. This encodes CASSSLPDNEQFF. The gene calls are TRBV5-1 and TRBJ2-1; D is uncertain. Trimming cost V 3 bases and J 7 bases, with 11 bases left between them. The CDR3 has 13 residues. Germline-derived CDR1 and CDR2 are SGHRS and YFSETQ.

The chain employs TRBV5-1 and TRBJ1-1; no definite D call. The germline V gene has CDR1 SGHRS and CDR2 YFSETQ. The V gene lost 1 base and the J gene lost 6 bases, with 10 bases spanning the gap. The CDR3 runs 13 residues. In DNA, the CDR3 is TGCGCCAGCAGCTTGCGTCCTCCTGCTGAAGCTTTCTTT. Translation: CASSLRPPAEAFF.

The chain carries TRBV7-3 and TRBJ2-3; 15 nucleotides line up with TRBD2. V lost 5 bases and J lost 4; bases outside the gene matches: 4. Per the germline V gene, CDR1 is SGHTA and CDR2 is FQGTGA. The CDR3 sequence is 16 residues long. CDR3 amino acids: CASSKGLAGGSDTQYF. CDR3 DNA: TGTGCCAGCAGCAAGGGACTAGCGGGGGGCTCAGATACGCAGTATTTT.

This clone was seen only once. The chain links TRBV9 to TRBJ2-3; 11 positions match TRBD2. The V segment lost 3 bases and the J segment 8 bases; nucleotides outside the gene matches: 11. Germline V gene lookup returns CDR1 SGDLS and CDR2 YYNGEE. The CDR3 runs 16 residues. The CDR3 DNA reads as TGTGCCAGCAGCGGCGGACTATTAGCGGGGGGGACTACGCAGTATTTT. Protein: CASSGGLLAGGTTQYF.

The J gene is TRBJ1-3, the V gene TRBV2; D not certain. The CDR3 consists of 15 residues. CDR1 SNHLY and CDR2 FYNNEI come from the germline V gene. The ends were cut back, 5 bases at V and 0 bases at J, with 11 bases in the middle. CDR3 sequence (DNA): TGTGCCAGCAGTCGAAATTTGGACTCTGGAAACACCATATATTTT. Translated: CASSRNLDSGNTIYF.

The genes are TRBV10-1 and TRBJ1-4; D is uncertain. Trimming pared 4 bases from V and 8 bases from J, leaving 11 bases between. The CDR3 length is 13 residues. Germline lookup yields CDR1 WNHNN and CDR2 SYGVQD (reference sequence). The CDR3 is CASSVAPKEKLFF. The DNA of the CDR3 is TGCGCCAGCAGTGTGGCACCAAAGGAAAAACTGTTTTTT.

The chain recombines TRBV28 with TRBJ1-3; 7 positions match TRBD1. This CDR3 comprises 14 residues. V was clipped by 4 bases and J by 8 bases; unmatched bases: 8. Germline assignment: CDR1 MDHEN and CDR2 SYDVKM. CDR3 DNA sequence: TGTGCCAGCAGTTCCTCGACAGGGCGGGACACCATATATTTT. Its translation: CASSSSTGRDTIYF.

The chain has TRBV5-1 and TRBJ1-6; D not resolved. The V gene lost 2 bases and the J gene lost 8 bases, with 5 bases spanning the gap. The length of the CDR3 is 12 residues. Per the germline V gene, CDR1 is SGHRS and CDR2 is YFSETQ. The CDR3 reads CASSFQDSPLHF. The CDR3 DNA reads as TGCGCCAGCAGCTTTCAAGATTCACCCCTCCACTTT. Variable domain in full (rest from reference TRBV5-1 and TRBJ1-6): KAGVTQTPRYLIKTRGQQVTLSCSPISGHRSVSWYQQTPGQGLQFLFEYFSETQRNKGNFPGRFSGRQFSNSRSEMNVSTLELGDSALYLCASSFQDSPLHFGNGTRLTVT.

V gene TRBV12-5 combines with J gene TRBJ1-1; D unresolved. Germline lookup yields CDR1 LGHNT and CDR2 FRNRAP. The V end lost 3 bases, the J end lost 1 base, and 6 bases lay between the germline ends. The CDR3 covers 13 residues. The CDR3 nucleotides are TGTGCTAGTGGTTTAGAGTGGAACACTGAAGCTTTCTTT. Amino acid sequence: CASGLEWNTEAFF.

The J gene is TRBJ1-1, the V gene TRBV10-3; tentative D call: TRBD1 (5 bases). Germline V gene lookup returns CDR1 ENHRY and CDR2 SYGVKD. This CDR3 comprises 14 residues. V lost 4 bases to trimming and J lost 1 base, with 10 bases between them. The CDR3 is CAISVGARNTEAFF. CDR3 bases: TGTGCCATCAGTGTTGGGGCCCGGAACACTGAAGCTTTCTTT.

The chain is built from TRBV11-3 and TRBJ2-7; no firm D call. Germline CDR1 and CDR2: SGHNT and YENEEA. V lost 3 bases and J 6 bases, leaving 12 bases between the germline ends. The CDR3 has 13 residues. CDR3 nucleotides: TGTGCCAGCAGCTTGCTACAGTCCAGCGAGCAGTACTTC. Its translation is CASSLLQSSEQYF.

The CDR3 DNA reads TGTGCCAGCAGCTCGACAGTCCAAGAGACCCAGTACTTC. It translates to CASSSTVQETQYF. This rearrangement joins TRBV11-1 to TRBJ2-5, with a tentative D call TRBD1 (5 bases). Trimming removed 4 bases at V and 1 base at J, with 7 bases between. The germline V gene encodes CDR1 SGHAT and CDR2 FQDESV (reference sequence). This CDR3 has 13 amino acids.

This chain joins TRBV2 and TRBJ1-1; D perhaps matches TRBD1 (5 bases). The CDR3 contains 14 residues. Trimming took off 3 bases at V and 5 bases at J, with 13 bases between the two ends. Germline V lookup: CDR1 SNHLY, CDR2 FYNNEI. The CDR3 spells CASSEGGGSTEAFF. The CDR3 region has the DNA TGTGCCAGCAGTGAGGGGGGTGGATCTACTGAAGCTTTCTTT.

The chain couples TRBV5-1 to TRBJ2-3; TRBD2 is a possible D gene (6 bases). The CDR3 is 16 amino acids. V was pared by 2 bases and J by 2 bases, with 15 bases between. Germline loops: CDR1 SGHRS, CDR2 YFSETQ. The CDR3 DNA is TGCGCCAGCAGCTTAGTCTACGGGGGAGCCACAGATACGCAGTATTTT. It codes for CASSLVYGGATDTQYF.

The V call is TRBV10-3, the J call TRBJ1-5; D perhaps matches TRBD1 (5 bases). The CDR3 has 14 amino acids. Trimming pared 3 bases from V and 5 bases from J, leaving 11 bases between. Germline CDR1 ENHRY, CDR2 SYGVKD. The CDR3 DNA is TGTGCCATCAGTGAATCAGGGACCTATCAGCCCCAGCATTTT. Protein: CAISESGTYQPQHF.

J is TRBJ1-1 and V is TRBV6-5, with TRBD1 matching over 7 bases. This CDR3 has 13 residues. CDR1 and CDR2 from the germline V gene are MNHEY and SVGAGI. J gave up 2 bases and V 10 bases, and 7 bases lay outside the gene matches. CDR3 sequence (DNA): TGTGCCAACAGGGGATACGGAAACACTGAAGCTTTCTTT. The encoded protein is CANRGYGNTEAFF.

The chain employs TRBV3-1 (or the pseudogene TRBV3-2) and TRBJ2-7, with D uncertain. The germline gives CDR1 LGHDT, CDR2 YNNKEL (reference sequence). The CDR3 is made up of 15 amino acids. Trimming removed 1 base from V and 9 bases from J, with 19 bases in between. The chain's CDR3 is CASSQGPDTPIGQYV. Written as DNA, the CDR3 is TGTGCCAGCAGCCAAGGCCCAGACACACCAATTGGGCAGTACGTC.

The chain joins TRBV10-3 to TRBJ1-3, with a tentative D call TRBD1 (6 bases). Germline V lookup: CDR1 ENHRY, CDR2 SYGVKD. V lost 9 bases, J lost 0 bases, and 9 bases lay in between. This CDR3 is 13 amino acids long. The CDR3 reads CAIGGFSGNTIYF. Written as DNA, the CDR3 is TGTGCCATAGGGGGATTCTCTGGAAACACCATATATTTT.

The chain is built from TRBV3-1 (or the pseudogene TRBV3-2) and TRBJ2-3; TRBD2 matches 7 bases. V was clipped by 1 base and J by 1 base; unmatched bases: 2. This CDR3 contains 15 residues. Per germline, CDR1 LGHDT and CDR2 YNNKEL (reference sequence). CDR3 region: CASSQGRGGTDTQYF. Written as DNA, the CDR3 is TGTGCCAGCAGCCAAGGACGGGGGGGCACAGATACGCAGTATTTT.

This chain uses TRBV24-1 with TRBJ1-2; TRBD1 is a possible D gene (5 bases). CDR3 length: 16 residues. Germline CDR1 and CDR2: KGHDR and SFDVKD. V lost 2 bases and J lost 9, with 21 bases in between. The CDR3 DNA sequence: TGTGCCACCAGTGATTCGGGACCCCAAAGGGCAGGCCGCTACACCTTC. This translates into CATSDSGPQRAGRYTF.